This note documents a single TCR beta chain sequence. Its antigen is not identified. A read error may account for a junction end that differs from germline. Out of unsorted whole blood came the blood RNA, and germline DNA was extracted as well. Patients had chronic HBV infection and were treatment-naive. This specimen comes from a study of tumor-infiltrating lymphocytes in primary liver carcinoma. Across the whole study: Ranging in age from 30 to 69 years, the patients were men and women. Whole-study findings and limits: A significantly higher top-250-clone fraction was recorded for tumors than for blood (p = 0.039).

TCR beta cDNA was prepared out of 500 ng total RNA by means of a constant-region primer. It was through three nested multiplex PCR rounds of slightly modified ARM-PCR that TCR beta libraries arose. A C-beta reverse primer and TRBV1-TRBV30 forward primers served in each of the first two PCR rounds, at about 10 cycles apiece. One entry per CDR3 protein, called by TCRdb with MiXCR from the multiplex PCR reads. The repertoire consists of about 180,000 distinct CDR3 sequences, with roughly 60% occurring once and the leading ten covering 72%. The CDR3 runs 15 residues. CDR1 and CDR2 (germline): MGHRA, YSYEKL.

Sequencing was performed on peripheral blood. The chain carries TRBV4-1 and TRBJ1-4; D gene uncertain. The receptor comes from a man aged 35 to 55 with primary liver carcinoma and hepatitis B virus infection. The CDR3 DNA is TGCGCCAGCGGCCACCTCGAGGTTTCTAATGAAAAACTGTTTTTT. Its translation is CASGHLEVSNEKLFF.